This T cell receptor beta chain comes out of a study of blood T cell repertoires in COVID-19. Overall study context: Acute-phase and convalescent COVID-19 samples originated in the United States, Italy and Spain. PBMCs, B-cell-depleted T cells, or T cells were the source of the cDNA or gDNA that made up the material.

From germline, CDR1 is SNHLY and CDR2 FYNNEI. This CDR3 is built from 15 residues. The ends lost 10 bases at V and 3 bases at J; junction bases unmatched: 10. Original data processing: It was from reference gene primer amplification that nucleated cell counts were estimated. Sequenced by immunoSEQ multiplex PCR; TCRdb stores in-frame clones only, minus some. Clonal size and the V and J genes are those of that table, whereas D and trimming came from the DNA. The data hold over 200,000 clones, with 86% observed a single time. The rearrangement uses TRBV2 and TRBJ1-2; 11 nucleotides line up with TRBD1. Input material: peripheral blood. The sequence came from a man aged 40-55 years who had recovered from COVID-19. CDR3 in DNA: TGTGCCAAGGGGACAGGGGGTCTTTCTGACTATGGCTACACCTTC. Its translation: CAKGTGGLSDYGYTF.